These 26 T cell receptor beta chains originate from one sample sequenced in a study of blood T cell repertoires in COVID-19. This table comes from immunoSEQ multiplex PCR, and its TCRdb copy is limited to in-frame clones, with some not included. The sample records about 110,000 clones, less than 75% being singletons. Sequenced input: peripheral blood. Receptor source: a woman aged 40 to 50 with acute or convalescent COVID-19.

This chain joins TRBV9 and TRBJ2-3, with D unclear. There are 13 residues in the CDR3. Germline V gene data show CDR1 as SGDLS and CDR2 as YYNGEE. V was cut by 6 bases and J by 2 bases, with 10 bases left in between. The CDR3 DNA reads TGTGCCAGCAAAGGCAGCGACACAGATACGCAGTATTTT. Translation gives CASKGSDTDTQYF.

For the CDR3, the DNA is TGTGCCAGCAGTGGACAGGGGCCTGGCTACACCTTC. Translating it yields CASSGQGPGYTF. The rearrangement uses TRBV2 and TRBJ1-2; 8 nucleotides match TRBD1. In germline, CDR1 is SNHLY, CDR2 FYNNEI. The CDR3 has 12 amino acids. The junction had 2 bases not matched to a gene; V was cut back by 4 bases and J by 7 bases. The full variable domain, its missing parts supplied by reference TRBV2 and TRBJ1-2, is EPEVTQTPSHQVTQMGQEVILRCVPISNHLYFYWYRQILGQKVEFLVSFYNNEISEKSEIFDDQFSVERPDGSNFTLKIRSTKLEDSAMYFCASSGQGPGYTFGSGTRLTVV.

This rearrangement joins TRBV18 to TRBJ1-4, with TRBD1 identical over 8 bases. Germline loops: CDR1 KGHSH, CDR2 LQKENI. The CDR3 spans 15 residues. Trimming at V came to 6 bases and at J to 5 bases, leaving 8 bases not matched to a gene. CDR3 sequence: CASSPAGQGNEKLFF. Written as DNA, the CDR3 is TGTGCCAGCTCTCCAGCCGGACAGGGAAATGAAAAACTGTTTTTT.

The chain carries TRBV30 and TRBJ1-4; 7 bases map to TRBD1. Looked up from germline, CDR1 is GTSNPN and CDR2 is SVGIG (reference sequence). The CDR3 has 13 amino acids. J was trimmed by 8 bases and V by 0 bases; bases with no gene match: 3. The CDR3 loop is CAWSVQGNEKLFF. CDR3 nucleotides: TGTGCCTGGAGTGTACAGGGGAACGAAAAACTGTTTTTT.

J is TRBJ2-3 and V is TRBV13, with D possibly matching TRBD1 (6 bases). Per the germline V gene, CDR1 is PRHDT and CDR2 is FYEKMQ (reference sequence). V gave up 2 bases and J gave up 3 bases, with 12 bases separating them. The CDR3 has 15 amino acids. The chain's CDR3 is CASSLSGGRTDTQYF. CDR3 DNA sequence: TGTGCCAGCAGCTTAAGTGGGGGCCGGACAGATACGCAGTATTTT.

The genes are TRBV9 and TRBJ1-4; TRBD1 aligns across 10 bases. Germline CDR1 SGDLS, CDR2 YYNGEE. This CDR3 contains 15 residues. Trimming took 4 bases from V and 8 from J; bases not matched to a gene: 8. The CDR3 sequence is CASSRQGAVGEKLFF. The CDR3 coding sequence is TGTGCCAGCAGCAGACAGGGGGCGGTAGGAGAAAAACTGTTTTTT.

V and J are TRBV9 and TRBJ2-7; TRBD2 matches 11 bases. CDR1 and CDR2 from the germline V gene are SGDLS and YYNGEE. Unmatched junction bases numbered 10, after V lost 1 base and J lost 4 bases. The CDR3 runs 17 residues. CDR3 sequence: CASSVSPGLAEKYEQYF. The CDR3 nucleotides read TGTGCCAGCAGCGTATCTCCGGGACTAGCGGAGAAATACGAGCAGTACTTC.

This CDR3 is CSVELVGGVYSGNTIYF. The CDR3 DNA reads as TGCAGCGTTGAACTGGTGGGAGGCGTATACTCTGGAAACACCATATATTTT. The gene calls are TRBV29-1 and TRBJ1-3, with D unclear. The ends were cut back, 2 bases at V and 0 bases at J, with 17 bases in the middle. The CDR3 consists of 17 residues. Germline values: CDR1 SQVTM, CDR2 ANQGSEA.

The V call is TRBV5-5, the J call TRBJ1-6; TRBD1 agrees at 9 bases. J gave up 14 bases and V 4 bases, and 10 bases lay outside the gene matches. The CDR3 contains 14 residues. Germline V gene sequence: CDR1 SGHKS, CDR2 YYEKEE (reference sequence). The CDR3 here is CASSREGQGRSLHF. In nucleotides, the CDR3 is TGTGCCAGCAGCCGGGAGGGACAGGGAAGGTCCCTCCACTTT.

This clone was seen just once. In DNA, the CDR3 is TGTGCCAGCAGTGAGGGACTAGCGGAGCAGTTCTTC. Protein product: CASSEGLAEQFF. The chain combines TRBV2 with TRBJ2-1; 10 bases are a match to TRBD2. CDR3 size: 12 residues. Germline V gene data show CDR1 as SNHLY and CDR2 as FYNNEI. V gave up 3 bases and J gave up 10 bases; unmatched junction bases: 0.

This sequence joins TRBV10-3 and TRBJ2-5; 7 nucleotides line up with TRBD1. The length of the CDR3 is 13 residues. Germline CDR1 is ENHRY and CDR2 is SYGVKD. J was trimmed by 1 base and V by 10 bases; bases with no gene match: 6. Here the CDR3 DNA reads TGTGCCAGCACAGGGGCTACCCAAGAGACCCAGTACTTC. Encoded protein: CASTGATQETQYF.

The genes are TRBV5-6 and TRBJ1-1; D gene ambiguous. Germline-derived CDR1 and CDR2 are SGHDT and YYEEEE. V shed 0 bases and J shed 2 bases, with 8 bases lying between them. The CDR3 is made up of 14 amino acids. The CDR3 here is CASSLAGGNTEAFF. Here the CDR3 DNA reads TGTGCCAGCAGCTTGGCCGGAGGAAACACTGAAGCTTTCTTT.

This clone was detected a few times. The rearrangement uses TRBV18 and TRBJ1-2, with a possible D match to TRBD1 (6 bases). This CDR3 region has 15 residues. The ends were cut back, 2 bases at V and 8 bases at J, with 18 bases in the middle. The germline V gene has CDR1 KGHSH and CDR2 LQKENI. DNA of the CDR3: TGTGCCAGCTCACCAGGATCCAACAGGGACGAGGGCTACACCTTC. It codes for CASSPGSNRDEGYTF.

The V and J genes are TRBV6-4 and TRBJ1-3; no firm D call. The CDR3 has 12 residues. V shed 10 bases and J shed 2 bases, with 9 bases lying between them. Germline CDR1 and CDR2: MRHNA and SNTAGT. CDR3 loop: CATLFPGNTIYF. CDR3 DNA sequence: TGTGCCACCTTATTTCCTGGAAACACCATATATTTT.

The chain carries TRBV19 and TRBJ1-1, with TRBD1 matching over 7 bases. Germline V gene lookup returns CDR1 LNHDA and CDR2 SQIVND (reference sequence). The CDR3 spans 15 residues. The ends lost 4 bases at V and 0 bases at J; junction bases unmatched: 5. The chain's CDR3 is CASSKGTVLNTEAFF. The CDR3 DNA reads as TGTGCCAGTAGTAAAGGGACAGTTTTGAACACTGAAGCTTTCTTT.

The gene calls are TRBV18 and TRBJ1-6; TRBD1 agrees at 12 bases. The CDR3 length is 16 residues. The V gene end was trimmed by 3 bases and the J gene end by 4 bases; junction bases not matched to a gene: 1. The germline V gene has CDR1 KGHSH and CDR2 LQKENI. The CDR3 sequence is CASSPGQGAYNSPLHF. The CDR3 DNA sequence: TGTGCCAGCTCACCGGGACAGGGGGCTTATAATTCACCCCTCCACTTT.

The genes are TRBV6-2 or TRBV6-3 and TRBJ2-1; D might be TRBD2 (6 bases). Trimming took off 5 bases at V and 9 bases at J, with 20 bases between the two ends. Germline CDR1 and CDR2: MNHEY and SVGEGT. The CDR3 has 15 amino acids. CDR3: CASSHGTVGIGEQFF. In nucleotides, the CDR3 is TGTGCCAGCAGTCACGGGACTGTAGGGATTGGTGAGCAGTTCTTC.

J is TRBJ1-1 and V is TRBV7-2, with TRBD1 as a possible D gene (5 bases). This CDR3 spans 14 amino acids. V shed 5 bases and J shed 5 bases, with 15 bases lying between them. The V gene's germline CDR1 is SGHTA and CDR2 FQGNSA. CDR3 nucleotides: TGTGCCAGCAGCCCTTCGGGGGTCCGGACTGAAGCTTTCTTT. This gives the protein CASSPSGVRTEAFF.

The gene calls are TRBV7-9 and TRBJ1-1, with D possibly TRBD1 on 5 matching bases. V lost 5 bases, J lost 1 base, and 14 bases lay in between. There are 15 residues in the CDR3. Germline V gene lookup returns CDR1 SEHNR and CDR2 FQNEAQ (reference sequence). DNA for the CDR3: TGTGCCAGCAGCCAGATGGGGCTCACGAACACTGAAGCTTTCTTT. Protein product: CASSQMGLTNTEAFF.

CDR3 sequence: CSVGTGVGQPQHF. In DNA form, the CDR3 reads TGCAGCGTTGGTACAGGGGTAGGGCAGCCCCAGCATTTT. The chain combines TRBV29-1 with TRBJ1-5; 7 bases fit TRBD1. Unmatched junction bases numbered 7, after V lost 4 bases and J lost 7 bases. CDR3 length: 13 residues. Germline loops: CDR1 SQVTM, CDR2 ANQGSEA.

In DNA form, the CDR3 reads TGTGCCAGCTCACCACTGGGGAGCACTGAAGCTTTCTTT. This encodes CASSPLGSTEAFF. The chain uses TRBV18 and TRBJ1-1, with D hard to call. Germline assignment: CDR1 KGHSH and CDR2 LQKENI. The CDR3 has 13 residues. V lost 1 base to trimming and J lost 4 bases, with 7 bases between them.

This chain links TRBV18 with TRBJ1-1; no reliable D call. Trimming pared 2 bases from V and 0 bases from J, leaving 10 bases between. The CDR3 is 15 residues long. Germline-derived CDR1 and CDR2 are KGHSH and LQKENI. The CDR3 spells CASSPSSTVNTEAFF. For the CDR3, the DNA is TGTGCCAGCTCACCATCATCTACCGTGAACACTGAAGCTTTCTTT.

This clone showed up many times. The J gene is TRBJ1-6, the V gene TRBV3-1 (or the pseudogene TRBV3-2); D gene uncertain. Trimming cost V 1 base and J 13 bases, with 11 bases left between them. Germline lookup yields CDR1 LGHDT and CDR2 YNNKEL (reference sequence). The CDR3 totals 13 residues. The CDR3 loop is CASSQVYQAPLHF. Written as DNA, the CDR3 is TGTGCCAGCAGCCAAGTGTACCAGGCTCCCCTCCACTTT.

The J gene is TRBJ2-7, the V gene TRBV7-2; TRBD2 aligns across 12 bases. After removal of 6 bases from V and 3 bases from J, the junction contained 3 bases not matched to a gene. This CDR3 spans 14 amino acids. CDR1 is SGHTA, CDR2 FQGNSA, per germline. The CDR3 sequence: CASRTGLAGYEQYF. The CDR3 DNA reads TGTGCCAGCAGAACGGGACTAGCGGGCTACGAGCAGTACTTC.

This clone showed up just once. The chain recombines TRBV19 with TRBJ2-5, with D possibly being TRBD1 (6 bases). Per germline, CDR1 LNHDA and CDR2 SQIVND (reference sequence). The CDR3 consists of 16 residues. Trimming removed 3 bases at V and 7 bases at J, with 21 bases between. The CDR3 reads CASSMGWGPSKGTQYF. In nucleotides, the CDR3 is TGTGCCAGTAGTATGGGGTGGGGGCCCTCGAAGGGGACCCAGTACTTC.

This chain connects TRBV29-1 to TRBJ2-3; D may be TRBD2 (6 bases). Trimming shortened V by 2 bases and J by 5 bases, and 14 bases separated the two germline ends. The CDR3 runs 14 residues. In germline, CDR1 is SQVTM, CDR2 ANQGSEA. The CDR3 sequence: CSVERSRRGDTQYF. CDR3 in DNA: TGCAGCGTTGAAAGGAGTCGGCGGGGAGATACGCAGTATTTT.